This T cell receptor beta chain was found in a study of post-analysis software for immune sequencing data. Study-wide results and caveats: Strong co-clustering by F measure was seen for same-batch samples. Roughly five TRBV segments were significantly more frequent in patients than in controls. TRBV5-6, TRBV5-1 and TRBV20-1 were among these segments.

Points on this clonotype: Its antigen is still unknown.

The TCR beta cDNA libraries contained unique molecular identifiers. Out of about 0.9 to 11 million T cells, about 460,000 cDNA molecules were generated. TCRdb redid the calling of the PCR reads with MiXCR, one entry per CDR3 protein. The data contain roughly 620,000 distinct CDR3 sequences, 40% to 50% of them seen just once; the ten biggest clones take up 1.7%. V lost 0 bases, J lost 6 bases, and 27 bases lay in between. Germline-derived CDR1 and CDR2 are DFQATT and SNEGSKA (reference sequence). CDR3 length: 19 residues. Sequenced sample: blood. This TCR was recovered from a girl aged 10-17 years with multiple sclerosis. The V gene is TRBV20-1, the J gene TRBJ2-1; D may be TRBD2 (7 bases). CDR3 in amino acids: CSARDYRGMAGASPNEQFF. The CDR3 DNA sequence: TGCAGTGCTAGAGATTATAGGGGTATGGCGGGGGCCTCCCCCAATGAGCAGTTCTTC.